The 25 T cell receptor beta chains below all came from one sample that was sequenced in a study of Graves' ophthalmopathy and Graves' hyperthyroidism. Amplified material comprised TCR beta CDR3 regions derived from RNA transcripts. Amplification began with first-round RT-PCR using HTBI primers, then second-round multiplex PCR was performed. TCRdb independently ran MiXCR on the multiplex PCR reads; one entry per CDR3 protein. The repertoire includes roughly 700,000 distinct CDR3 sequences, roughly 41% of them detected once, and around 40% sits in the top ten. Sequencing was performed on peripheral blood. The receptors stem from an adult man with Graves' ophthalmopathy.

The rearrangement uses TRBV4-3 and TRBJ1-5, with a tentative D call TRBD1 (6 bases). This CDR3 contains 16 residues. The ends were cut back, 3 bases at V and 6 bases at J, with 18 bases in the middle. Looked up from germline, CDR1 is LGHNA and CDR2 is YSLEER. Here the CDR3 DNA reads TGCGCCAGCAGCCACCTCCGAACAGGGACTAGTCAGCCCCAGCATTTT. It translates to CASSHLRTGTSQPQHF.

This clonotype was detected ten times or more. The chain is built from TRBV29-1 and TRBJ1-2; D ambiguous. There are 14 residues in the CDR3. V was clipped by 2 bases and J by 3 bases, with 13 bases between them. Germline V gives CDR1 SQVTM, CDR2 ANQGSEA. The DNA for the CDR3 is TGCAGCGTTGAATTGCTAGATCTCCACTATGGCTACACCTTC. Translation: CSVELLDLHYGYTF.

For this clonotype: One junction end disagrees with the germline gene, perhaps due to a read error. The chain links TRBV20-1 to TRBJ1-2; possible D gene TRBD1, 6 bases. Germline CDR1 DFQATT, CDR2 SNEGSKA (reference sequence). The length of the CDR3 is 14 residues. The CDR3 DNA reads as TGCAGTGCTAGAGATCGCGGCAGGGGTGGTGGCCACACCTTC. This translates into CSARDRGRGGGHTF.

The chain carries TRBV12-5 and TRBJ1-1; D is possibly TRBD1 (5 bases). V lost 6 bases and J lost 7, with 12 bases in between. The CDR3 spans 12 residues. Germline V gene data show CDR1 as LGHNT and CDR2 as FRNRAP. CDR3 protein: CASGSEGDEAFF. In DNA form, the CDR3 reads TGTGCTAGTGGCAGTGAAGGGGATGAAGCTTTCTTT.

The chain carries TRBV7-7 and TRBJ2-7, with 9 bases aligning to TRBD1. There are 15 residues in the CDR3. Germline V gives CDR1 SSHAT, CDR2 FNYEAQ (reference sequence). The V segment lost 8 bases and the J segment 0 bases; nucleotides outside the gene matches: 8. The CDR3 DNA reads TGTGCCAGCGGGTCGACAGGGGGACCCTCCTACGAGCAGTACTTC. Amino acid sequence: CASGSTGGPSYEQYF.

This clonotype has ten or more counts. This chain connects TRBV20-1 to TRBJ2-7; no definite D call. The germline V and J ends were trimmed by 3 bases and 5 bases, with 11 bases remaining between them. The CDR3 sequence is 12 residues long. Germline V gene lookup returns CDR1 DFQATT and CDR2 SNEGSKA (reference sequence). The CDR3 DNA reads as TGCAGTGCTAGCGACACCCTGGACGAGCAGTACTTC. This sequence encodes CSASDTLDEQYF.

The gene calls are TRBV19 and TRBJ1-1, with TRBD1 identical over 7 bases. Trimming removed 10 bases from V and 5 bases from J; junction bases left unmatched: 13. The CDR3 contains 14 residues. Looked up from germline, CDR1 is LNHDA and CDR2 is SQIVND (reference sequence). DNA for the CDR3: TGTGCCACCGCGGACTTACAGGGGAAAACTGAAGCTTTCTTT. This encodes CATADLQGKTEAFF.

This clonotype was seen a few times. V is TRBV7-9 and J is TRBJ1-3; D call uncertain. From germline, CDR1 is SEHNR and CDR2 FQNEAQ (reference sequence). This CDR3 contains 14 residues. The V end lost 1 base, the J end lost 4 bases, and 8 bases lay between the germline ends. The CDR3 DNA reads TGTGCCAGCAGCTTAGGGGTTCCCGGAAACACCATATATTTT. This encodes CASSLGVPGNTIYF.

J is TRBJ1-2 and V is TRBV28; D gene uncertain. The V and J ends lost 4 bases and 5 bases respectively, with 14 bases between them. The germline gives CDR1 MDHEN, CDR2 SYDVKM. The CDR3 runs to 14 residues. The CDR3 region is CASSSPGFIYGYTF. The CDR3 nucleotides are TGTGCCAGCAGTTCGCCGGGGTTCATATATGGCTACACCTTC.

V usage is TRBV10-3 and J usage is TRBJ1-5; D uncertain. The V gene's germline CDR1 is ENHRY and CDR2 SYGVKD. The ends were cut back, 5 bases at V and 1 base at J, with 27 bases in the middle. The length of the CDR3 is 20 residues. The CDR3 here is CAISYVFRQAGLASNQPQHF. DNA of the CDR3: TGTGCCATCAGTTACGTGTTTCGGCAGGCCGGGTTGGCGAGCAATCAGCCCCAGCATTTT.

The genes are TRBV20-1 and TRBJ2-5; 10 bases are shared with TRBD2. Germline V gene sequence: CDR1 DFQATT, CDR2 SNEGSKA (reference sequence). The J segment lost 2 bases and the V segment lost 4 bases, leaving 19 bases of the junction unmatched. CDR3 length equals 19 residues. This chain's CDR3 is CSAISGVTSGPLGQETQYF. The CDR3 DNA reads TGCAGTGCTATATCTGGGGTGACTAGCGGGCCGCTTGGGCAAGAGACCCAGTACTTC.

V and J are TRBV6-1 and TRBJ2-7, with TRBD1 matching 9 bases. The J segment lost 3 bases and the V segment lost 7 bases, leaving 10 bases of the junction unmatched. Germline V gene lookup returns CDR1 MNHNS and CDR2 SASEGT. The CDR3 sequence is 15 residues long. The DNA for the CDR3 is TGTGCCAGCAAACCCATGGACAGGGGAGACTACGAGCAGTACTTC. Its translation: CASKPMDRGDYEQYF.

This clonotype was seen repeatedly, ten times or more. V gene TRBV29-1 combines with J gene TRBJ2-5; TRBD2 might be the D (5 bases). Germline V gene lookup returns CDR1 SQVTM and CDR2 ANQGSEA. V lost 7 bases and J lost 2, with 11 bases in between. The CDR3 is 12 amino acids. The CDR3 bases are TGCAGCGCATCCCGGGATCAAGAGACCCAGTACTTC. Protein sequence: CSASRDQETQYF.

This clonotype has a handful of counts. Here the CDR3 reads CASTLSGGPQETQYF. The CDR3 region has the DNA TGTGCCAGCACTTTGTCCGGCGGTCCTCAAGAGACCCAGTACTTC. The gene calls are TRBV5-6 and TRBJ2-5; unclear D gene. The CDR3 spans 15 residues. The germline V gene has CDR1 SGHDT and CDR2 YYEEEE. The germline V and J ends were trimmed by 6 bases and 2 bases, with 17 bases remaining between them.

The sample holds a few counts of this clonotype. The chain recombines TRBV9 with TRBJ1-3, with 7 bases aligning to TRBD1. Per the germline V gene, CDR1 is SGDLS and CDR2 is YYNGEE. The CDR3 covers 16 residues. The junction had 10 bases not matched to a gene; V was cut back by 7 bases and J by 0 bases. Here the CDR3 DNA reads TGTGCCAGCTCGGAGGGGGCTACATTCTCTGGAAACACCATATATTTT. It is translated as CASSEGATFSGNTIYF.

This clonotype was seen repeatedly, ten times or more. The chain has TRBV29-1 and TRBJ1-2, with 7 bases fitting TRBD1. The J segment lost 5 bases and the V segment lost 5 bases, leaving 8 bases of the junction unmatched. The CDR3 spans 13 residues. Germline V gene sequence: CDR1 SQVTM, CDR2 ANQGSEA. The CDR3 DNA sequence: TGCAGCGTTTGGGGCGACAGGGATTATGGCTACACCTTC. This encodes CSVWGDRDYGYTF.

Only a few counts were recorded for this clonotype. This chain connects TRBV29-1 to TRBJ2-3; D possibly corresponds to TRBD1 (6 bases). The CDR3 length is 12 residues. Germline-derived CDR1 and CDR2 are SQVTM and ANQGSEA. Trimming pared 8 bases from V and 6 bases from J, leaving 15 bases between. CDR3: CSTPRGPDTQYF. DNA of the CDR3: TGCAGCACCCCCAGGGGACCCGATACGCAGTATTTT.

The table lists this clonotype with a few counts. V gene TRBV9 combines with J gene TRBJ2-7; 7 bases agree with TRBD1. This CDR3 has 14 residues. Germline CDR1 reads SGDLS; CDR2 reads YYNGEE. V shed 2 bases, J shed 3 bases, and the junction held 5 bases outside the gene matches. The CDR3 sequence: CASSVRDRFYEQYF. The CDR3 DNA reads TGTGCCAGCAGCGTTCGGGACAGATTCTACGAGCAGTACTTC.

This clonotype was observed many times. This chain uses TRBV7-9 with TRBJ1-2; D is possibly TRBD1 (6 bases). The CDR3 is 15 amino acids. With 4 bases removed from V and 6 bases from J, the gap between germline ends came to 18 bases. CDR1 and CDR2 from the germline V gene are SEHNR and FQNEAQ (reference sequence). CDR3 protein: CASSSGVPGVDGYTF. As DNA, the CDR3 is TGTGCCAGCAGCTCGGGGGTCCCAGGGGTGGATGGCTACACCTTC.

In its sample, this clonotype was seen a few times. The V gene is TRBV20-1, the J gene TRBJ2-7, with 7 bases lining up with TRBD2. CDR3 length equals 15 residues. Germline loops: CDR1 DFQATT, CDR2 SNEGSKA (reference sequence). Losses at the gene ends were 6 bases for V and 4 bases for J; bases not matched to a gene: 15. The CDR3 DNA reads as TGCAGTGCCCTCGGGGAGGGCGCATGGAAATACGAGCAGTACTTC. Protein: CSALGEGAWKYEQYF.

This clonotype occurred a few times. V is TRBV12-5 and J is TRBJ2-5; a possible D gene is TRBD2 (5 bases). Germline CDR1 LGHNT, CDR2 FRNRAP. The CDR3 totals 12 residues. Deletions cut 7 bases from V and 4 bases from J, with 10 bases between. DNA for the CDR3: TGTGCTAGTGACGCGGGCGGAGAGACCCAGTACTTC. Translated: CASDAGGETQYF.

The table lists this clonotype with a few counts. CDR3 DNA: TGCGCCAGCAGCTTGGTATACGGACCGGGGAGTACTGAAGCTTTCTTT. Amino acid sequence: CASSLVYGPGSTEAFF. This sequence joins TRBV5-1 and TRBJ1-1; D not certain. The V end was cut by 0 bases, the J end by 5 bases, with 17 bases between. The CDR3 length is 16 residues. CDR1 SGHRS and CDR2 YFSETQ come from the germline V gene.

V usage is TRBV7-9 and J usage is TRBJ2-3; D may be TRBD1 (5 bases). The length of the CDR3 is 16 residues. CDR1 and CDR2 from the germline V gene are SEHNR and FQNEAQ (reference sequence). V was pared by 5 bases and J by 2 bases, with 17 bases between. CDR3: CASSPGHLGSTDTQYF. The DNA of the CDR3 is TGTGCCAGCAGCCCAGGACACCTAGGCTCCACAGATACGCAGTATTTT.

The V gene is TRBV29-1, the J gene TRBJ1-4, with 10 bases that match TRBD1. From germline, CDR1 is SQVTM and CDR2 ANQGSEA. The CDR3 is 15 residues long. J gave up 6 bases and V 3 bases, and 7 bases lay outside the gene matches. CDR3 nucleotide sequence: TGCAGCGTTGAGTTGGGGACAGGGGAGGATGAAAAACTGTTTTTT. Translating gives CSVELGTGEDEKLFF.

This clonotype has a count of ten or more. The V call is TRBV7-2, the J call TRBJ1-5; a possible D gene is TRBD1 (5 bases). V lost 1 base and J lost 4, with 17 bases in between. CDR1 and CDR2 (germline): SGHTA, FQGNSA. CDR3 length: 17 amino acids. The CDR3 region has the DNA TGTGCCAGCAGCTTAGGATTGTCGAGGGGAACGAATCAGCCCCAGCATTTT. It codes for CASSLGLSRGTNQPQHF. The whole variable domain, filled in from reference TRBV7-2 and TRBJ1-5, reads GAGVSQSPSNKVTEKGKDVELRCDPISGHTALYWYRQSLGQGLEFLIYFQGNSAPDKSGLPSDRFSAERTGGSVSTLTIQRTQQEDSAVYLCASSLGLSRGTNQPQHFGDGTRLSIL.